What follows are 30 T cell receptor beta chains derived from one specimen sequenced in a study of T cell clonality in common variable immunodeficiency (dated by TCRdb to the mid-2010s). Library method: the immunoSEQ multiplex PCR assay. Entries here come from immuneACCESS through TCRdb and include only in-frame sequences with V and J called. Some clones fail to appear in such tables; in the studies checked, an unresolved V gene covers under half of the shortfall, and the cause of the remainder is unknown. In this sample the table shows tens of thousands of clones, and no singletons are among them. The ten largest clonotypes hold 3.8% of the sample. Sequenced sample: peripheral blood mononuclear cells. The receptors were sampled from a person between 18 and 75 years old in good health.

This clone was recorded many times. The read ends 3 residues before the CDR3 terminus; that terminus is restored from the germline J gene. The rearrangement links TRBV18 to TRBJ1-3; D may be TRBD1 (5 bases). The V end was cut by 3 bases, the J end by 2 bases, with 14 bases between. Germline V gene lookup returns CDR1 KGHSH and CDR2 LQKENI. The CDR3 runs to 16 residues. The sequenced part of the CDR3 DNA is TGTGCCAGCTCACCGCCGGGGGGTGGCCCTGGAAACACC. This codes for CASSPPGGGPGNT. The complete CDR3 reads CASSPPGGGPGNTIYF.

In this sample, this clone turned up many times. With the read ending 3 residues before the CDR3 end, the germline J gene is used to fill in that end. This chain connects TRBV5-4 to TRBJ1-2, with a weak D call TRBD1 (5 bases). Deletions cut 0 bases from V and 2 bases from J, with 14 bases between. Germline CDR1 is SGHNT and CDR2 is YYREEE (reference sequence). The CDR3 consists of 16 residues. CDR3: CASSLGWGGENYGYTF. The part of the CDR3 DNA that was read is TGTGCCAGCAGCTTGGGGTGGGGGGGGGAGAACTATGGC.

This clone was counted at least ten times. The CDR3 loop reads CSARAGGGTGELFF. CDR3 DNA, as far as it was read: TGCAGTGCTAGAGCGGGGGGCGGCACCGGGGAG. The chain recombines TRBV20-1 with TRBJ2-2, with D maybe TRBD2 (7 bases). The CDR3 end is not reached by the read, which stops 3 residues before it; the germline J gene fills it in. Trimming left V 1 base short and J 4 bases short, with 10 bases between. CDR3 length: 14 amino acids. CDR1 and CDR2 from the germline V gene are DFQATT and SNEGSKA (reference sequence).

This clone was seen ten or more times. The CDR3 goes on 3 residues after the read ends, and that part is filled in from the germline J gene. V is TRBV20-1 and J is TRBJ2-7; 9 bases line up with TRBD1. CDR3 size: 14 residues. V gave up 0 bases and J gave up 3 bases; unmatched junction bases: 3. Germline values: CDR1 DFQATT, CDR2 SNEGSKA (reference sequence). The CDR3 is CSARDMGQGYEQYF. The sequenced CDR3 bases are TGCAGTGCTAGAGATATGGGACAGGGCTACGAG.

This clone has a count of ten or more. The read ends 3 residues shy of where the CDR3 ends; the end is completed using the germline J gene. The chain employs TRBV9 and TRBJ1-5; no firm D call. V was pared by 0 bases and J by 5 bases, with 6 bases between. CDR1 and CDR2 (germline): SGDLS, YYNGEE. This CDR3 comprises 13 residues. CDR3 bases read: TGTGCCAGCAGCGTAGGTGCGGATCAGCCC. As protein: CASSVGADQP. The full CDR3 reads CASSVGADQPQHF.

This clone was recorded many times. The read ends 3 residues shy of where the CDR3 ends; the end is completed using the germline J gene. V gene TRBV19 combines with J gene TRBJ2-6; maybe TRBD1 (5 bases). The CDR3 covers 15 residues. The germline gives CDR1 LNHDA, CDR2 SQIVND (reference sequence). With 10 bases removed from V and 3 bases from J, the gap between germline ends came to 16 bases. CDR3 protein: CATLMGHRGANVLTF. The DNA read from the CDR3 is TGTGCCACCCTCATGGGGCACCGTGGGGCCAACGTC. Supplemented by reference TRBV19 and TRBJ2-6, the full variable domain reads DGGITQSPKYLFRKEGQNVTLSCEQNLNHDAMYWYRQDPGQGLRLIYYSQIVNDFQKGDIAEGYSVSREKKESFPLTVTSAQKNPTAFYLCATLMGHRGANVLTFGAGSRLTVL.

The table lists this clone with many counts. The read stops 3 residues short of the end of the CDR3; the missing end is completed from the germline J gene. The chain combines TRBV14 with TRBJ1-4, with D tentatively TRBD1 (6 bases). The V gene lost 0 bases and the J gene lost 8 bases, with 19 bases spanning the gap. This CDR3 has 17 residues. Germline V gives CDR1 SGHDN, CDR2 FVKESK. The CDR3 is CASSQDVTGRGGEKLFF. The DNA read from the CDR3 is TGTGCCAGCAGCCAAGATGTTACCGGCAGGGGCGGGGAAAAA.

Many counts were recorded for this clone. The CDR3 extends 3 residues past the end of the read, so its final part is completed from the germline J gene. The J gene is TRBJ2-5, the V gene TRBV30, with 12 bases matching TRBD2. Germline lookup yields CDR1 GTSNPN and CDR2 SVGIG (reference sequence). CDR3 size: 18 residues. V gave up 0 bases and J gave up 3 bases; unmatched junction bases: 11. The covered CDR3 bases are TGTGCCTGGAGTGTCTCCGGGGACGGACTAGCGGGAAAAGAGACC. Residues: CAWSVSGDGLAGKET. The full CDR3 is CAWSVSGDGLAGKETQYF.

This clone was counted at least ten times. The read terminates 3 residues before the CDR3 end, so the remaining end is supplied by the germline J gene. The chain joins TRBV5-1 to TRBJ1-1; D perhaps matches TRBD1 (6 bases). The ends were cut back, 4 bases at V and 0 bases at J, with 19 bases in the middle. The V gene's germline CDR1 is SGHRS and CDR2 YFSETQ. The CDR3 is 17 residues long. Incomplete CDR3 DNA: TGCGCCAGCAGCCCATCAGGGACACTCTACTTGAACACTGAA. It encodes CASSPSGTLYLNTE. The entire CDR3 sequence reads CASSPSGTLYLNTEAFF.

By sample fraction, this clone is medium-sized. Read sequence stops 3 residues before the CDR3 end, and the germline J gene provides the missing end. V and J are TRBV23-1 and TRBJ1-2, with 8 nucleotides matching TRBD1. TRBV23-1 is classed as an ORF, of uncertain function. The CDR3 runs 18 residues. The trim removed 0 bases at V and 3 bases at J, leaving 12 bases unmatched. Incomplete CDR3 DNA: TGCGCCAGCAGTCAATCCGTGGTGACGGGACAGGACTACTATGGC. Encoded protein: CASSQSVVTGQDYYG. The full-length CDR3 reads as CASSQSVVTGQDYYGYTF.

This clone was recorded many times. The read is 3 residues too short to cover the CDR3 end, so that end is filled in from the germline J gene. This sequence joins TRBV7-2 and TRBJ2-1; 8 nucleotides align to TRBD2. CDR1 SGHTA and CDR2 FQGNSA come from the germline V gene. V shed 6 bases and J 8 bases; nucleotides not matched to a gene: 12. The CDR3 length is 15 residues. The part of the CDR3 DNA that was read is TGTGCCAGCAGTTCTCCGGGACTAGTTATCGATGAG. Its protein is CASSSPGLVIDE. The full CDR3 protein is CASSSPGLVIDEQFF.

This clone was detected many times. The observed sequence ends 3 residues before the CDR3 terminus, with the missing tail filled in from the germline J gene. The rearrangement joins TRBV4-2 to TRBJ1-1, with 8 bases identical to TRBD1. This CDR3 comprises 14 residues. Germline V lookup: CDR1 LGHNA, CDR2 YNFKEQ. V trimming: 8 bases; J trimming: 3 bases; junction bases outside the gene matches: 8. This chain's CDR3 is CASGRGQKDTEAFF. The sequenced part of the CDR3 DNA is TGTGCCAGCGGCAGGGGGCAGAAGGACACTGAA.

This clone was recorded many times. Coverage ceases 3 residues before the CDR3 finishes, and the germline J gene fills in the end. The gene calls are TRBV5-5 and TRBJ1-1, with 9 bases matching TRBD1. In germline, CDR1 is SGHKS, CDR2 YYEKEE (reference sequence). The length of the CDR3 is 13 residues. With V trimmed by 4 bases and J by 6 bases, 4 bases remained unmatched. CDR3 DNA (partial): TGTGCCAGCAGCACACAGGGGGCGCCTGAA. Protein sequence: CASSTQGAPE. The full CDR3 sequence reads CASSTQGAPEAFF.

This clone turned up a few times. The read ends 3 residues shy of where the CDR3 ends; the end is completed using the germline J gene. The chain combines TRBV6-2 or TRBV6-3 with TRBJ1-2; no definite D call. In germline, CDR1 is MNHEY, CDR2 SVGEGT. The CDR3 is 15 residues long. CDR3 sequence: CASTPLATSTDTYTF. CDR3 DNA, as far as it was read: TGTGCCAGCACTCCACTAGCGACAAGCACAGATACC.

The sample holds many counts of this clone. The read terminates 3 residues ahead of where the CDR3 ends, so the germline J gene completes it. The V call is TRBV30, the J call TRBJ1-3; D possibly corresponds to TRBD1 (5 bases). CDR3 length: 16 residues. V dropped 2 bases and J dropped 0 bases, with 14 bases sitting between them. CDR1 is GTSNPN and CDR2 is SVGIG in the germline V gene (reference sequence). The CDR3 bases that were read are TGTGCCTGGAGTATTCGGACATACCGCTCTGGAAACACC. Translating it yields CAWSIRTYRSGNT. The entire CDR3 is CAWSIRTYRSGNTIYF.

This clone was recorded at least ten times. The CDR3 loop reads CASSPLGGTGENIQYF. The CDR3 bases that were read are TGTGCCAGCAGCCCCCTCGGGGGAACAGGGGAAAACATT. The chain carries TRBV13 and TRBJ2-4; possibly TRBD1 for D (7 bases). The read falls 3 residues short of the CDR3 end, and the missing part is taken from the germline J gene. This CDR3 region has 16 residues. Germline V lookup: CDR1 PRHDT, CDR2 FYEKMQ (reference sequence). V was cut by 5 bases and J by 5 bases, with 19 bases left in between.

At least ten counts were recorded for this clone. The read gets to within 3 residues of the CDR3 end, and the germline J gene fills in the rest. This chain connects TRBV20-1 to TRBJ1-3; no firm D call. Germline CDR1 is DFQATT and CDR2 is SNEGSKA (reference sequence). The ends were cut back, 0 bases at V and 0 bases at J, with 6 bases in the middle. The CDR3 sequence is 14 residues long. CDR3 DNA (partial): TGCAGTGCTAGAGAAGCTAGCTCTGGAAACACC. Translating gives CSAREASSGNT. The whole CDR3 is CSAREASSGNTIYF.

A word on this clone: A read error is possible here, since a much larger clone lies one base away. The read terminates 3 residues before the CDR3 end, so the remaining end is supplied by the germline J gene. V and J are TRBV5-1 and TRBJ1-4; tentatively, D is TRBD1 (6 bases). Germline V gives CDR1 SGHRS, CDR2 YFSETQ. This CDR3 has 18 residues. CDR3 amino acids: CASSLGAGAGSGANVLFF. The CDR3 DNA, read in part, is TGCGCCAGCAGCTTGGGTGCGGGGGCGGGCTCTGGGGCCAACGTA.

This clone was counted many times. Read sequence stops 3 residues before the CDR3 end, and the germline J gene provides the missing end. The V gene is TRBV29-1, the J gene TRBJ2-5, with 9 bases aligning to TRBD1. Germline V gene data show CDR1 as SQVTM and CDR2 as ANQGSEA. The CDR3 runs 14 residues. J gave up 5 bases and V 5 bases, and 9 bases lay outside the gene matches. The CDR3 is CSVYKTGGLETQYF. CDR3 DNA (partial): TGCAGCGTTTACAAGACAGGGGGTCTTGAGACC.

This clone was counted ten times or more. The read comes to an end 3 residues before the CDR3 does, leaving the germline J gene to fill in the end. The chain uses TRBV24-1 and TRBJ1-3; perhaps TRBD1 as D (5 bases). The germline V and J ends were trimmed by 9 bases and 2 bases, with 7 bases remaining between them. Germline V CDR1 and CDR2: KGHDR, SFDVKD. The CDR3 extends over 12 amino acids. CDR3 DNA, as far as it was read: TGTGCCACCCAGGGTACTGGAAACACC. Translated, it gives CATQGTGNT. The whole CDR3 region reads CATQGTGNTIYF.

This clone has at least ten counts. The observed sequence ends 3 residues before the CDR3 terminus, with the missing tail filled in from the germline J gene. J is TRBJ2-1 and V is TRBV5-4; 9 bases map to TRBD2. The CDR3 has 15 amino acids. Trimming at V came to 4 bases and at J to 6 bases, leaving 8 bases not matched to a gene. From germline, CDR1 is SGHNT and CDR2 YYREEE (reference sequence). The sequenced part of the CDR3 DNA is TGTGCCAGCAGCATTAGCGGGAGAGGGGGCAATGAG. This encodes CASSISGRGGNE. The full CDR3 is CASSISGRGGNEQFF.

This clone was recorded many times. The read halts 3 residues ahead of the CDR3 end, with the missing end drawn from the germline J gene. The chain couples TRBV30 to TRBJ1-1; 8 positions match TRBD1. The CDR3 totals 15 residues. V was pared by 0 bases and J by 1 base, with 4 bases of the junction left unmatched. Germline CDR1 reads GTSNPN; CDR2 reads SVGIG (reference sequence). CDR3 DNA (partial): TGTGCCTGGAGTGTATGGGACAGGTGGAACACTGAA. Translation gives CAWSVWDRWNTE. The entire CDR3 protein reads CAWSVWDRWNTEAFF.

This clone was detected many times. Read coverage stops 3 residues before the CDR3 terminus; the germline J gene supplies the remainder. The gene calls are TRBV20-1 and TRBJ2-7; TRBD2 agrees at 9 bases. This CDR3 has 15 residues. Trimming removed 2 bases from V and 5 bases from J; junction bases left unmatched: 10. Germline CDR1 DFQATT, CDR2 SNEGSKA (reference sequence). CDR3 residues: CSARLSGGIINEQYF. The DNA read from the CDR3 is TGCAGTGCTAGACTGAGCGGGGGGATAATAAACGAG.

This clone was seen ten or more times. Read coverage stops 3 residues before the CDR3 terminus; the germline J gene supplies the remainder. The gene calls are TRBV19 and TRBJ2-3; TRBD2 aligns across 10 bases. The V gene's germline CDR1 is LNHDA and CDR2 SQIVND (reference sequence). This CDR3 has 17 residues. After removal of 6 bases from V and 3 bases from J, the junction contained 12 bases not matched to a gene. The covered CDR3 bases are TGTGCCAGTAGGGTCGGGGCAGGACTAGCGGAAACAGATACG. Its protein is CASRVGAGLAETDT. The full CDR3 protein is CASRVGAGLAETDTQYF.

There are many counts of this clone. From the germline J gene comes the end of the CDR3, since the read stops 3 residues before it. The chain joins TRBV19 to TRBJ1-3; TRBD1 agrees at 7 bases. V was pared by 3 bases and J by 0 bases, with 8 bases of the junction left unmatched. The CDR3 is 17 amino acids. The V gene's germline CDR1 is LNHDA and CDR2 SQIVND (reference sequence). The CDR3 DNA, read in part, is TGTGCCAGTAGTATCCAGGGGGGCGCAGCCTCTGGAAACACC. Translated: CASSIQGGAASGNT. The whole CDR3 reads CASSIQGGAASGNTIYF.

This clone was recorded at least ten times. Read data end 3 residues before the CDR3 end; the end is taken from the germline J gene. This chain joins TRBV5-1 and TRBJ2-5, with D unresolved. CDR3 length equals 11 residues. Trimming removed 4 bases from V and 1 base from J, with 2 bases in between. Germline CDR1 reads SGHRS; CDR2 reads YFSETQ. CDR3 bases read: TGCGCCAGCAGCCTCCAAGAGACC. It encodes CASSLQET. The whole CDR3 is CASSLQETQYF.

In its sample, this clone was seen many times. With the read ending 3 residues before the CDR3 end, the germline J gene is used to fill in that end. The chain uses TRBV4-2 and TRBJ2-3, with 10 bases matching TRBD2. Germline V gives CDR1 LGHNA, CDR2 YNFKEQ. This CDR3 has 16 residues. With V trimmed by 0 bases and J by 6 bases, 6 bases remained unmatched. Incomplete CDR3 DNA: TGTGCCAGCAGCCAAGATGCGCTAGCGGGGGTGGATACG. This encodes CASSQDALAGVDT. In full, the CDR3 is CASSQDALAGVDTQYF.

This clone has ten or more counts. From the germline J gene comes the end of the CDR3, since the read stops 3 residues before it. The chain joins TRBV20-1 to TRBJ1-1, with 7 positions matching TRBD1. The germline V gene encodes CDR1 DFQATT and CDR2 SNEGSKA (reference sequence). With V trimmed by 5 bases and J by 5 bases, 5 bases remained unmatched. This CDR3 is 12 amino acids long. The CDR3 bases that were read are TGCAGTGCTGTAACAGGGGTGACTGAA. The encoded protein is CSAVTGVTE. The CDR3 in full is CSAVTGVTEAFF.

There are many counts of this clone. From the germline J gene comes the end of the CDR3, since the read stops 3 residues before it. The chain employs TRBV20-1 and TRBJ2-7; TRBD2 is a possible D gene (6 bases). Germline assignment: CDR1 DFQATT and CDR2 SNEGSKA (reference sequence). Trimming cost V 6 bases and J 2 bases, with 14 bases left between them. The CDR3 length is 13 residues. The sequenced CDR3 bases are TGCAGTGCCCTATCTAGCGCAACCTACGAG. It yields the protein CSALSSATYE. The whole CDR3 reads CSALSSATYEQYF.

There are a few counts of this clone. CDR3 amino acids: CASSPTAGSDDYTF. CDR3 bases read: TGTGCCAGCAGCCCCACGGCGGGGTCCGACGAC. The chain combines TRBV7-3 with TRBJ1-2; no reliable D call. The sequence runs out 3 residues before the end of the CDR3; the remainder is reconstructed from the germline J gene. The length of the CDR3 is 14 residues. Looked up from germline, CDR1 is SGHTA and CDR2 is FQGTGA.